These 10 T cell receptor beta chains share one sample of origin, sequenced in a study of T cell repertoires in cytomegalovirus infection. TCRdb reprocessed the reads via MiXCR and lists one record per CDR3 protein. The table includes under 850,000 distinct CDR3 sequences, roughly 35% detected once. What was sequenced was PBMCs. Receptors were obtained from a human donor in good health (CMV status not recorded). Some clones in this sample may be carry-over from other donors' samples.

There are many counts of this clonotype. The chain joins TRBV19 to TRBJ1-5; D uncertain. Germline V gene data show CDR1 as LNHDA and CDR2 as SQIVND (reference sequence). This CDR3 contains 13 residues. V gave up 1 base and J gave up 11 bases, with 12 bases separating them. The chain's CDR3 is CASSIAHRRSQHF. The CDR3 DNA sequence: TGTGCCAGTAGTATAGCCCACCGTCGGTCCCAGCATTTT.

Concerning this clonotype itself: A much larger clone differs by one base, so this may be a read error. This chain links TRBV12-3 or TRBV12-4 with TRBJ2-7; D call uncertain. The CDR3 covers 15 residues. CDR3 coding DNA: TGTGCCAGCAGCCCTAGACGGATTAAGACCTACGCGCAGTACTTC. Residues: CASSPRRIKTYAQYF.

There are a few counts of this clonotype. The chain combines TRBV7-2 with TRBJ1-2; no clear D. CDR3 size: 11 residues. The germline gives CDR1 SGHTA, CDR2 FQGNSA. V was trimmed by 6 bases and J by 5 bases, leaving 7 bases between them. The DNA for the CDR3 is TGTGCCAGCAGTCGATTTTATGGCTACACCTTC. It specifies CASSRFYGYTF. Looking up the rest from reference TRBV7-2 and TRBJ1-2 gives the full variable domain: GAGVSQSPSNKVTEKGKDVELRCDPISGHTALYWYRQSLGQGLEFLIYFQGNSAPDKSGLPSDRFSAERTGGSVSTLTIQRTQQEDSAVYLCASSRFYGYTFGSGTRLTVV.

The chain carries TRBV7-3 and TRBJ1-1, with D possibly being TRBD1 (5 bases). Germline V lookup: CDR1 SGHTA, CDR2 FQGTGA. V gave up 5 bases and J gave up 1 base, with 11 bases separating them. The CDR3 loop spans 14 amino acids. Here the CDR3 DNA reads TGTGCCAGCAGCCATGGGGGGGGGAACACTGAAGCTTTCTTT. Translating gives CASSHGGGNTEAFF.

Only a few counts were recorded for this clonotype. The chain carries TRBV12-3 or TRBV12-4 and TRBJ2-7; D possibly corresponds to TRBD1 (6 bases). Trimming removed 2 bases at V and 7 bases at J, with 21 bases between. The CDR3 is 16 residues long. CDR3 DNA sequence: TGTGCCAGCAGTTTACTCACAGGGCCTCTTTGGACTGAGCAGTACTTC. Amino acid sequence: CASSLLTGPLWTEQYF.

This clonotype has more than one count but fewer than ten. J is TRBJ1-1 and V is TRBV7-9; D unresolved. CDR1 is SEHNR and CDR2 is FQNEAQ in the germline V gene (reference sequence). The length of the CDR3 is 11 residues. The V and J ends lost 8 bases and 5 bases respectively, with 9 bases between them. CDR3 in DNA: TGTGCCAGCTTCCCTTGGACTGAAGCTTTCTTT. It specifies CASFPWTEAFF.

V is TRBV30 and J is TRBJ1-1; D gene uncertain. This CDR3 comprises 12 residues. CDR1 and CDR2 (germline): GTSNPN, SVGIG (reference sequence). Trimming stripped 3 bases from V and 1 base from J, with 6 bases between. CDR3 bases: TGTGCCTGGAGGTCGACGAACACTGAAGCTTTCTTT. Its translation is CAWRSTNTEAFF. Full variable domain (missing parts from reference TRBV30 and TRBJ1-1): SQTIHQWPATLVQPVGSPLSLECTVEGTSNPNLYWYRQAAGRGLQLLFYSVGIGQISSEVPQNLSASRPQDRQFILSSKKLLLSDSGFYLCAWRSTNTEAFFGQGTRLTVV.

The sample holds a few counts of this clonotype. The V gene is TRBV18, the J gene TRBJ2-3, with D perhaps TRBD2 (6 bases). Germline CDR1 KGHSH, CDR2 LQKENI. V lost 6 bases, J lost 5 bases, and 12 bases lay in between. The CDR3 has 13 residues. The CDR3 loop reads CASSRGAGDTQYF. In nucleotides, the CDR3 is TGTGCCAGCTCTCGCGGGGCGGGAGATACGCAGTATTTT.

With respect to this clonotype: This is likely a read error, given that the CDR3 carries no conserved phenylalanine or tryptophan at its end. The chain carries TRBV6-5 and TRBJ2-1, with 11 bases lining up with TRBD2. Per germline, CDR1 MNHEY and CDR2 SVGAGI. This CDR3 spans 18 amino acids. Losses at the gene ends were 0 bases for V and 3 bases for J; bases not matched to a gene: 7. CDR3 coding DNA: TGTGCCAGCAGTTACTCGAGAATAGCGGGAGGGGACTACAATGAGCAGTTCTTA. Encoded protein: CASSYSRIAGGDYNEQFL.

A few counts support this clonotype. V and J are TRBV7-2 and TRBJ2-5; a possible D gene is TRBD2 (6 bases). V lost 5 bases, J lost 10 bases, and 17 bases lay in between. There are 13 residues in the CDR3. Germline values: CDR1 SGHTA, CDR2 FQGNSA. The CDR3 DNA sequence: TGTGCCAGCAGCATGGGACTGCCGGTGGGCCAGTACTTC. Translated, it gives CASSMGLPVGQYF.